This T cell receptor (beta chain) was recovered during a study of shared clonotypes between healthy human individuals. Method: immunoSEQ multiplex PCR; TCRdb's copy keeps in-frame clones and lacks some. The sample has approximately 940,000 clones, approximately 80% seen once. The CDR3 runs to 16 residues. Germline V gives CDR1 SNHLY, CDR2 FYNNEI. Unmatched junction bases numbered 11, after V lost 6 bases and J lost 5 bases. The sample consisted of memory CD4+ T cells sorted from blood. Subset noted: CD45RA-negative fraction. The TCR sequence derives from a young man in good health. The rearrangement uses TRBV2 and TRBJ2-3, with TRBD1 identical over 10 bases. This CDR3 is CASRYSGQGIRDTQYF. The CDR3 nucleotides read TGTGCCAGCAGATACTCGGGACAGGGGATTCGAGATACGCAGTATTTT.